This T cell receptor (beta chain) was observed in a study of blood T cells in healthy people across ages. The CDR3 is made up of 13 amino acids. Trimming removed 6 bases from V and 3 bases from J; junction bases left unmatched: 4. This clonotype was seen more than once but under ten times. This sequence may be a read error, since a much larger clone differs from it by one base. Using a J-beta primer mix together with a sample-barcoded 5' primer, a second PCR was run for roughly 6 to 11 cycles. TCRdb fed the 5' RACE reads into MiXCR, producing one record per CDR3 protein. Of 1.5 million to 2 million distinct CDR3 sequences in the sample, 49% were seen once.

This TCR came from a woman in her thirties or forties in good health. V usage is TRBV12-3 or TRBV12-4 and J usage is TRBJ2-7; 8 positions agree with TRBD1. Material: blood. CDR3 sequence (DNA): TGTGCCAGCAGCAAAGGGACAGGCTACGAGCAGTACTTC. Its protein is CASSKGTGYEQYF.